This TCR beta chain is drawn from a study of CD8 T cells in ankylosing spondylitis. This clonotype was picked up a small number of times. From the 5' RACE reads, TCRdb called clonotypes with MiXCR, one entry per CDR3 protein. The data contain about 130,000 distinct CDR3 sequences, 6.5% to 9% of them singletons. There are 18 residues in the CDR3. The germline gives CDR1 SGHRS, CDR2 YFSETQ. Trimming removed 0 bases from V and 0 bases from J, with 13 bases in between. The gene calls are TRBV5-1 and TRBJ2-6; the D gene is possibly TRBD2 (5 bases). The sequenced material came from blood, either unsorted or a sorted T cell fraction (not recorded which). This receptor was obtained from a male donor with ankylosing spondylitis or in good health (not recorded which). CDR3 in DNA: TGCGCCAGCAGCTTGGCCACGGACTCCTACTCTGGGGCCAACGTCCTGACTTTC. This codes for CASSLATDSYSGANVLTF.